These T cell receptor beta chains were read from a single sample in a study of cytomegalovirus exposure and HLA in healthy donors. The table came from immunoSEQ multiplex PCR; TCRdb's copy has only in-frame clones and leaves some out. This table holds about 130,000 clones, less than 85% found once. The sample taken for sequencing was PBMCs. These receptors were collected from a woman in her fifties or sixties in good health and CMV-seropositive. Both conserved end residues are part of each CDR3. The D gene is left open where the match is weak. Rows give clone size only sometimes, using once, few, many, or a class for an expanded clone.

V gene	D gene	J gene	CDR3 length	clone size	CDR3 DNA	CDR3 protein
TRBV5-1	NA	TRBJ1-4	14	NA	TGCGCCAGCGCCGAAGGGGTCGGGAATGAAAAACTGTTTTTT	CASAEGVGNEKLFF
TRBV2	TRBD1	TRBJ1-4	13	few	TGTGCCACCCGGACAGGGGAAGTCAAAAAACTGTTTTTT	CATRTGEVKKLFF
TRBV9	NA	TRBJ1-3	18	NA	TGTGCCAGCAGCGTAGAATTTAGTGTGGGAGCAGCTGGAAACACCATATATTTT	CASSVEFSVGAAGNTIYF
TRBV28	NA	TRBJ1-5	12	NA	TGTGCCAGCAGCTCCCTCACTGAGGCCCAGCATTTT	CASSSLTEAQHF
TRBV6-5	NA	TRBJ1-1	14	NA	TGTGCCAGCACTCCAACAGGACCCGACACTGAAGCTTTCTTT	CASTPTGPDTEAFF
TRBV29-1	TRBD2	TRBJ2-7	14	once	TGCAGCGTTGAGGGGGGGTCAGGCTCCTACGAGCAGTACTTC	CSVEGGSGSYEQYF
TRBV5-4	TRBD2	TRBJ2-1	14	NA	TGTGCCAGCAGCTTAGCGGGAGTGGGGAATGAGCAGTTCTTC	CASSLAGVGNEQFF
TRBV18	NA	TRBJ1-2	14	NA	TGTGCCAGCTCACCACCGGTCTCGGGGACAGGCTACACCTTC	CASSPPVSGTGYTF
TRBV7-2	NA	TRBJ1-5	14	NA	TGTGCCAGCAGCCCGGGACTTGGGAATCAGCCCCAGCATTTT	CASSPGLGNQPQHF
TRBV2	NA	TRBJ1-5	13	NA	TGTGCCAGCCTAACAGGGTTCGGTCAGCCCCAGCATTTT	CASLTGFGQPQHF
TRBV5-1	TRBD2	TRBJ2-3	14	NA	TGCGCCAGCAGGCAAGGTCTGGGGGGGAATACGCAGTATTTT	CASRQGLGGNTQYF
TRBV28	NA	TRBJ2-2	16	NA	TGTGCCAGCAGTTTTCCCGGGTTGCGACGGACCGGGGAGCTGTTTTTT	CASSFPGLRRTGELFF
TRBV27	NA	TRBJ1-4	15	NA	TGTGCCAGCAGTGGCGGATGGGCAACTAATGAAAAACTGTTTTTT	CASSGGWATNEKLFF
TRBV6-5	NA	TRBJ2-1	15	NA	TGTGCCAGCAGTCCTACAAACCTAGGAGGCAATGAGCAGTTCTTC	CASSPTNLGGNEQFF
TRBV7-9	NA	TRBJ2-1	15	NA	TGTGCCAGCAGCCAGGTCACAGGTAAACACAATGAGCAGTTCTTC	CASSQVTGKHNEQFF
TRBV6-1	NA	TRBJ2-3	15	NA	TGTGCCAGCAGTGACAGGGGCTACAGCACAGATACGCAGTATTTT	CASSDRGYSTDTQYF
TRBV7-9	NA	TRBJ2-6	17	NA	TGTGCCAGCAGCCGGTCGGGAGTCGCCTCTGGGGCCAACGTCCTGACTTTC	CASSRSGVASGANVLTF
TRBV29-1	TRBD1	TRBJ2-3	11	NA	TGCAGCGGCGCGACAGGGGATACGCAGTATTTT	CSGATGDTQYF
TRBV28	NA	TRBJ1-2	15	few	TGTGCCAGCAGTTTAGTGACGGACAGAACTTATGGCTACACCTTC	CASSLVTDRTYGYTF
TRBV21-1	NA	TRBJ2-7	16	once	TGTGCCAGCAGCAAAGTCACTCCGGACCCTGGGGCCGAGCAGTACTTC	CASSKVTPDPGAEQYF
TRBV19	TRBD1	TRBJ1-2	15	NA	TGTGCCAGTAGTCCACTATCGACAGGGATCTATGGCTACACCTTC	CASSPLSTGIYGYTF
TRBV4-1	TRBD1	TRBJ1-3	18	NA	TGCGCCAGCAGCCAAGGGGGACAGGGGGCGAGTCCTGGAAACACCATATATTTT	CASSQGGQGASPGNTIYF
TRBV5-6	TRBD1	TRBJ1-2	14	few	TGTGCCAGCAGCTTACAGGGGCGGGACTATGGCTACACCTTC	CASSLQGRDYGYTF
TRBV7-3	NA	TRBJ1-1	15	NA	TGTGCCAGCAGCTTAGGGGGCGCAGGAGGCACTGAAGCTTTCTTT	CASSLGGAGGTEAFF
TRBV28	TRBD1	TRBJ2-7	14	NA	TGTGCCAGCAGTTCCCCGGGACAGACTTACGAGCAGTACTTC	CASSSPGQTYEQYF
TRBV2	TRBD2	TRBJ2-3	16	NA	TGTGCCACCACCGGGACTAGCGGAGCAGATACAGATACGCAGTATTTT	CATTGTSGADTDTQYF
TRBV5-1	TRBD2	TRBJ2-3	16	NA	TGCGCCAGCAGCTTGTGGGGGCCTAGCGGGAGGGATACGCAGTATTTT	CASSLWGPSGRDTQYF
TRBV2	TRBD1	TRBJ1-2	11	NA	TGTGCCAGCGGACAGGGGGGAGGCTACACCTTC	CASGQGGGYTF
TRBV6-1	TRBD1	TRBJ1-3	14	NA	TGTGCCAGCACCGAGACAGGGAGGGGAAACACCATATATTTT	CASTETGRGNTIYF
TRBV9	NA	TRBJ2-7	15	NA	TGTGCCAGCAGCGTGCAGCTTGGCGGCCCCTACGAGCAGTACTTC	CASSVQLGGPYEQYF
TRBV28	TRBD1	TRBJ1-1	12	NA	TGTGCCAGCAGAGCCGGACAGGGTACGGCTTTCTTT	CASRAGQGTAFF
TRBV4-1	NA	TRBJ1-1	12	NA	TGCGCCAGCAGCCCCCCGTATTCTGAAGCTTTCTTT	CASSPPYSEAFF
TRBV5-1	NA	TRBJ2-3	14	NA	TGCGCCAGCAGATCAGGCGGGGTACGAGATACGCAGTATTTT	CASRSGGVRDTQYF
TRBV10-3	NA	TRBJ1-2	13	NA	TGTGCCATCAGTGAGACGTCAGACTATGGCTACACCTTC	CAISETSDYGYTF